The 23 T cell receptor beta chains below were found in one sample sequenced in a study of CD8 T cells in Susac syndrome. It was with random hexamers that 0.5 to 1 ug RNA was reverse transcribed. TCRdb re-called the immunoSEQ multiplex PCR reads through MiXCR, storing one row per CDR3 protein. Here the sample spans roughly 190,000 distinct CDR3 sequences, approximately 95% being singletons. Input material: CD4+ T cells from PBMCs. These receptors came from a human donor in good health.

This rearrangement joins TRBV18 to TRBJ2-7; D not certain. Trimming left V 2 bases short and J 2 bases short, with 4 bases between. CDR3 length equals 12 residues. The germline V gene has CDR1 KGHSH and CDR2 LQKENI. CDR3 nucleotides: TGTGCCAGCTCACCAAGCCCCTACGAGCAGTACTTC. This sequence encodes CASSPSPYEQYF.

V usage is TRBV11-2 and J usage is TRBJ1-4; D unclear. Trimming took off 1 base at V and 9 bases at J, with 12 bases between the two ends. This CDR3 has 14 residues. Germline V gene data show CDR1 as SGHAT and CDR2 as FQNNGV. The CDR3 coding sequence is TGTGCCAGCAGCTTAGCCGGGTTGGGTAAAAAACTGTTTTTT. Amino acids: CASSLAGLGKKLFF.

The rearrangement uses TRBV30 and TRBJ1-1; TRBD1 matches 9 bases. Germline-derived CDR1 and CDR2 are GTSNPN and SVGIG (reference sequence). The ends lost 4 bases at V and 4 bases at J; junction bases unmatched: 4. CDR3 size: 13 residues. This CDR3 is CAWTWDRATEAFF. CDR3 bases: TGTGCCTGGACTTGGGACAGGGCCACTGAAGCTTTCTTT.

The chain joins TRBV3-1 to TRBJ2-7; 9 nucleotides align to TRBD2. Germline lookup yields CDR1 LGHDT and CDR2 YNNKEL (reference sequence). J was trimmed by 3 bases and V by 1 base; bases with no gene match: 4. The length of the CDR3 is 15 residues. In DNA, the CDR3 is TGTGCCAGCAGCCAAGGACTAGCGGTGTACTACGAGCAGTACGTC. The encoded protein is CASSQGLAVYYEQYV.

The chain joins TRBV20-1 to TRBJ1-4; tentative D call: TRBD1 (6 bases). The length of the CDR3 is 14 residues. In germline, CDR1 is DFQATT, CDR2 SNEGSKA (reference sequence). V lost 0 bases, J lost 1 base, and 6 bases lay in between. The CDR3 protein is CSAREGGTNEKLFF. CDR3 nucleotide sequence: TGCAGTGCTAGAGAAGGGGGAACTAATGAAAAACTGTTTTTT.

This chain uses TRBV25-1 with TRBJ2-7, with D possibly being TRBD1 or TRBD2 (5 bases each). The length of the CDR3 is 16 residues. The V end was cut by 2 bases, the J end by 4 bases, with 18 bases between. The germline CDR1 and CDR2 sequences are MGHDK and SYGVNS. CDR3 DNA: TGTGCCAGCAGTGAAAGTAAGAGGGCCAGGGTTTACGAGCAGTACTTC. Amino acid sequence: CASSESKRARVYEQYF.

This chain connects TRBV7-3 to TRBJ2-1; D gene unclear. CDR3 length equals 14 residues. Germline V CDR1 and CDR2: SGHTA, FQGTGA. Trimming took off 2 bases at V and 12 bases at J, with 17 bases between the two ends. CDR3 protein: CASSLGITASGQFF. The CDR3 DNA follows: TGTGCCAGCAGCTTAGGAATCACTGCCTCGGGGCAGTTCTTC.

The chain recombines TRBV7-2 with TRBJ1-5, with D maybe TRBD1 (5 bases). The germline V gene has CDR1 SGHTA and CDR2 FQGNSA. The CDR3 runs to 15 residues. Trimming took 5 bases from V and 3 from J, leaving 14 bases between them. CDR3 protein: CASSRKGWANQPQHF. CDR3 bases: TGTGCCAGCAGCCGGAAGGGGTGGGCCAATCAGCCCCAGCATTTT.

The CDR3 reads CASSPPASRGGSWTEAFF. The CDR3 region has the DNA TGTGCCAGCAGCCCCCCAGCGAGCAGGGGGGGGTCTTGGACTGAAGCTTTCTTT. The J gene is TRBJ1-1, the V gene TRBV5-6, with 7 bases that match TRBD1. Per germline, CDR1 SGHDT and CDR2 YYEEEE. Trimming cost V 4 bases and J 5 bases; bases outside gene matches: 20. This CDR3 region has 18 residues.

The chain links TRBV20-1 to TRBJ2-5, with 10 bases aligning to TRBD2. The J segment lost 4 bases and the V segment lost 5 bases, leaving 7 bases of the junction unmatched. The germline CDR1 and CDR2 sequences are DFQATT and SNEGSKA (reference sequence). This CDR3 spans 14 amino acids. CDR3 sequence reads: CSALLAGVGETQYF. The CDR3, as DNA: TGCAGTGCTCTTCTAGCGGGGGTTGGAGAGACCCAGTACTTC.

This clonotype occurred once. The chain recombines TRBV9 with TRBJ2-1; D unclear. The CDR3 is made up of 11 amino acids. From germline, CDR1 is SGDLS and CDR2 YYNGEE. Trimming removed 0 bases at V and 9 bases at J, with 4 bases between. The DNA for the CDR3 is TGTGCCAGCAGCGTAGGGGTTGAGCAGTTCTTC. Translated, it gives CASSVGVEQFF. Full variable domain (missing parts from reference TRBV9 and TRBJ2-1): DSGVTQTPKHLITATGQRVTLRCSPRSGDLSVYWYQQSLDQGLQFLIQYYNGEERAKGNILERFSAQQFPDLHSELNLSSLELGDSALYFCASSVGVEQFFGPGTRLTVL.

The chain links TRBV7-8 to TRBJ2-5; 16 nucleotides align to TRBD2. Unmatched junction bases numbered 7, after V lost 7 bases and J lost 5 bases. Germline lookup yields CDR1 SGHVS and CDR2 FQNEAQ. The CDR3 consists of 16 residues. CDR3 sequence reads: CASTGLAGGPMETQYF. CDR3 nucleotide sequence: TGTGCCAGCACGGGACTAGCGGGGGGGCCAATGGAGACCCAGTACTTC.

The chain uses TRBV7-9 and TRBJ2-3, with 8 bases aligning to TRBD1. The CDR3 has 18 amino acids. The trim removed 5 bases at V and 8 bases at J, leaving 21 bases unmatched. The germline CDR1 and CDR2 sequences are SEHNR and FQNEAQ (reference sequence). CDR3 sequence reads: CASSPLTGASLAVGTQYF. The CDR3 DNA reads TGTGCCAGCAGCCCCTTGACAGGGGCGAGTTTAGCCGTAGGTACGCAGTATTTT.

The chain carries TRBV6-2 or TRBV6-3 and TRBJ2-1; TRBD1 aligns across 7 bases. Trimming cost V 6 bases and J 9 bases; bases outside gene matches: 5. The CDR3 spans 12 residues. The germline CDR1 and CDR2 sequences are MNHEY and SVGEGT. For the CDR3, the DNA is TGTGCCAGCAGCACCACAGGGGTTGAGCAGTTCTTC. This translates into CASSTTGVEQFF.

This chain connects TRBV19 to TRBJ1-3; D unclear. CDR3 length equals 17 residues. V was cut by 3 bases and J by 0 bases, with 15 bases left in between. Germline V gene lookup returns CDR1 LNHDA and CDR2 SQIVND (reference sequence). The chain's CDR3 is CASSILLTEVSGNTIYF. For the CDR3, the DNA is TGTGCCAGTAGTATCCTCTTAACGGAGGTCTCTGGAAACACCATATATTTT.

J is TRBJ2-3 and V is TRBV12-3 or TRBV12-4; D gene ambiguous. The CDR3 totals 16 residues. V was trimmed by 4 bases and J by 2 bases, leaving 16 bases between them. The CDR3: CASSWFGGTSTDTQYF. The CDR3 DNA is TGTGCCAGCAGTTGGTTCGGCGGTACTTCCACAGATACGCAGTATTTT.

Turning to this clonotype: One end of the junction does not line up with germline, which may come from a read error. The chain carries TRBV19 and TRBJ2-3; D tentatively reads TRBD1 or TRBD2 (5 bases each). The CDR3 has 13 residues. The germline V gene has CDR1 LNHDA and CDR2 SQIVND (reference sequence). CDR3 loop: CPSSPGTTDTQYF. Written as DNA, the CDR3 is TGTCCCAGTAGTCCCGGGACCACAGATACGCAGTATTTT.

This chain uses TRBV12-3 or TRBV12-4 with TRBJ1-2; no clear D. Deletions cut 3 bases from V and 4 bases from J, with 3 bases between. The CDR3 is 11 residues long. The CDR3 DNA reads TGTGCCAGCAGTTTTCTCTATGGCTACACCTTC. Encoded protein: CASSFLYGYTF.

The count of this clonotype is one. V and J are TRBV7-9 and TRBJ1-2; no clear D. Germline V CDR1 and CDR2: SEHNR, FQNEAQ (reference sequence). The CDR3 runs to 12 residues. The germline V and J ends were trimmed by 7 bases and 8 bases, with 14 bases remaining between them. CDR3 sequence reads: CASTRTVGGYTF. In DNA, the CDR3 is TGTGCCAGCACCCGAACGGTAGGGGGCTACACCTTC.

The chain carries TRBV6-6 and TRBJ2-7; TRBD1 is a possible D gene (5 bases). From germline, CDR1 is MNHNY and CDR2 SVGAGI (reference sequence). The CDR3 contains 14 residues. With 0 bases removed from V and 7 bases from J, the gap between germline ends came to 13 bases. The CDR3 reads CASSYSTDPNEQYV. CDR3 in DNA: TGTGCCAGCAGTTACTCGACAGACCCTAATGAGCAGTACGTC.

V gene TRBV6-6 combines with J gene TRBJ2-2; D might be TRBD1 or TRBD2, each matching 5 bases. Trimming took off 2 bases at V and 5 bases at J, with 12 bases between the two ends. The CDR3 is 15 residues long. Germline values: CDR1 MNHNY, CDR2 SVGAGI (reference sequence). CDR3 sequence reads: CASSYGAGRTGELFF. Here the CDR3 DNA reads TGTGCCAGCAGTTACGGGGCAGGGAGAACCGGGGAGCTGTTTTTT.

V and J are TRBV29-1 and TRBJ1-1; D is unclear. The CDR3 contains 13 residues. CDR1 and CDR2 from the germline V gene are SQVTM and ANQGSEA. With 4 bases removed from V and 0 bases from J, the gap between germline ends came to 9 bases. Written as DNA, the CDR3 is TGCAGCGTTGCGGAACGGATGAACACTGAAGCTTTCTTT. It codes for CSVAERMNTEAFF.

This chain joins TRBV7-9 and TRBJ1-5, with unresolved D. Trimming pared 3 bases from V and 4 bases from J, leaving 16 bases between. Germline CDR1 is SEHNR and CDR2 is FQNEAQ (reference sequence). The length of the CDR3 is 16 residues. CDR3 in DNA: TGTGCCAGCAGCTTGTCCAGCGGGGTGATAAATCAGCCCCAGCATTTT. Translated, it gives CASSLSSGVINQPQHF.